This T cell receptor (beta chain) was captured in a study of patients and donors after allogeneic stem cell transplantation. TCRdb recomputed calls from the RT-PCR reads with MiXCR, one row per CDR3 protein. The data hold 10,000 to 13,000 distinct CDR3 sequences, with roughly 21% observed a single time. The CDR3 extends over 14 amino acids. The V end was cut by 0 bases, the J end by 4 bases, with 10 bases between. Germline loops: CDR1 LGHNA, CDR2 YNFKEQ. The sequence came from a human donor who was either an allogeneic HSCT recipient or a stem cell or donor lymphocyte infusion donor (not recorded which). It is not recorded whose cells these are; they may come from a transplant donor. Sequencing was carried out using blood, either unsorted or a sorted T cell fraction (not recorded which). The genes are TRBV4-2 and TRBJ2-7; D not resolved. In DNA form, the CDR3 reads TGTGCCAGCAGCCAAGAACGGTGGGCGTACGAGCAGTACTTC. This sequence encodes CASSQERWAYEQYF.